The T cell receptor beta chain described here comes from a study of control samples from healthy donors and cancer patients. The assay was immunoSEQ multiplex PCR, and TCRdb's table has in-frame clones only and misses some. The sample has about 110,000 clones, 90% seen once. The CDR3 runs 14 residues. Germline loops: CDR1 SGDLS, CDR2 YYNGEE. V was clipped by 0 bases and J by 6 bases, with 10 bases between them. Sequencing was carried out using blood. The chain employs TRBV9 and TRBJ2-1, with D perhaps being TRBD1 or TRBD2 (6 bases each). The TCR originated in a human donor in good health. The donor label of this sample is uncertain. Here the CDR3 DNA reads TGTGCCAGCAGCGTAGAGGGGGGCATCAATGAGCAGTTCTTC. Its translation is CASSVEGGINEQFF.